Presented here are 11 T cell receptor beta chains from one specimen sequenced in a study of human T cells and chemical hapten exposure. TCRdb re-derived calls from the RACE reads in MiXCR, one entry per CDR3 protein. The data contain about 92,000 distinct CDR3 sequences, about a tenth of them singletons. Time point denoted: patch test 3, about 24 weeks after DPC sensitization. Treatment: therapeutic diphenylcyclopropenone sensitization with weekly scalp DPC. Source: whole blood, taken in connection with sensitization to the hapten diphenylcyclopropenone (DPC). The receptor source for this set is a woman aged 30 to 39 with alopecia areata. Some clones in this sample may be carry-over from other donors' samples.

This clonotype was recorded at least ten times. One end of the junction varies from germline; a read error may be responsible. Here the CDR3 DNA reads TGTGCTAGCAGCTTCGGCTCCGGTAGGGGACAAGAGACCCAGTACTTC. Its translation is CASSFGSGRGQETQYF. The V call is TRBV7-7, the J call TRBJ2-5; D might be TRBD1 (5 bases). Germline CDR1 is SSHAT and CDR2 is FNYEAQ (reference sequence). CDR3 length: 16 residues.

This clonotype came up a few times. The chain carries TRBV6-2 or TRBV6-3 and TRBJ2-1; the match to TRBD2 covers 11 bases. The germline V gene encodes CDR1 MNHEY and CDR2 SVGEGT. The CDR3 extends over 14 amino acids. V shed 8 bases and J 10 bases; nucleotides not matched to a gene: 10. The CDR3 region is CASRGLAVLGEQFF. CDR3 sequence (DNA): TGTGCCAGCCGGGGACTAGCGGTTCTGGGCGAGCAGTTCTTC.

This chain uses TRBV9 with TRBJ1-3; D might be TRBD1 (6 bases). Trimming removed 4 bases from V and 4 bases from J, with 21 bases in between. The CDR3 runs to 17 residues. The germline V gene has CDR1 SGDLS and CDR2 YYNGEE. The CDR3 loop is CASSPSAVGTTGNTIYF. CDR3 bases: TGTGCCAGCAGCCCCTCCGCCGTCGGGACAACCGGAAACACCATATATTTT.

Only a few counts were recorded for this clonotype. This chain connects TRBV6-5 to TRBJ1-5; D is unclear. The germline V and J ends were trimmed by 4 bases and 0 bases, with 7 bases remaining between them. Germline V gene sequence: CDR1 MNHEY, CDR2 SVGAGI. The CDR3 consists of 14 residues. CDR3 sequence reads: CASSSRGSNQPQHF. CDR3 bases: TGTGCCAGCAGTTCCCGAGGTAGCAATCAGCCCCAGCATTTT.

The table lists this clonotype with a few counts. V is TRBV27 and J is TRBJ2-1; D gene ambiguous. Germline V gives CDR1 MNHEY, CDR2 SMNVEV (reference sequence). This CDR3 has 13 residues. V was cut by 4 bases and J by 4 bases, with 8 bases left in between. The CDR3 spells CASSYPDYNEQFF. CDR3 DNA sequence: TGTGCCAGCAGTTATCCGGATTACAATGAGCAGTTCTTC.

This clonotype was found many times. The CDR3 DNA follows: TGTGCCAGCAGCCAAGCGGGAGGGGCCCCCGAAAAACTGTTTTTT. As protein: CASSQAGGAPEKLFF. The gene calls are TRBV4-2 and TRBJ1-4, with a possible D match to TRBD1 (5 bases). The CDR3 covers 15 residues. Trimming took 1 base from V and 8 from J, leaving 14 bases between them. Germline CDR1 LGHNA, CDR2 YNFKEQ.

This clonotype was seen ten or more times. The chain combines TRBV10-3 with TRBJ2-7; perhaps D is TRBD1 or TRBD2 (5 bases each). The length of the CDR3 is 13 residues. CDR1 and CDR2 from the germline V gene are ENHRY and SYGVKD. V was shortened by 6 bases and J by 2 bases, with 11 bases between the two germline ends. The CDR3 loop reads CAIREDIPYEQYV. The CDR3 DNA follows: TGTGCCATCAGGGAGGACATCCCCTACGAGCAGTACGTC.

The CDR3 reads CASSLLGGVSEQYF. CDR3 sequence (DNA): TGTGCCAGCAGCTTATTGGGGGGAGTGTCCGAGCAGTACTTC. This chain connects TRBV7-9 to TRBJ2-7; TRBD2 is a possible D gene (6 bases). V was clipped by 2 bases and J by 6 bases, with 14 bases between them. The germline gives CDR1 SEHNR, CDR2 FQNEAQ (reference sequence). This CDR3 is built from 14 residues.

This clonotype turned up a few times. V gene TRBV5-4 combines with J gene TRBJ1-1; D ambiguous. Trimming took off 1 base at V and 5 bases at J, with 12 bases between the two ends. Per the germline V gene, CDR1 is SGHNT and CDR2 is YYREEE (reference sequence). This CDR3 spans 14 amino acids. This CDR3 reads CASSLSGYGTEAFF. For the CDR3, the DNA is TGTGCCAGCAGCTTGAGCGGGTACGGAACTGAAGCTTTCTTT.

In its sample, this clonotype was seen a few times. This rearrangement joins TRBV11-2 to TRBJ1-1; D unresolved. This CDR3 contains 16 residues. Looked up from germline, CDR1 is SGHAT and CDR2 is FQNNGV. V was clipped by 1 base and J by 1 base, with 13 bases between them. The CDR3 here is CASSLGGSRRNTEAFF. The CDR3 DNA sequence: TGTGCCAGCAGCTTAGGCGGTTCCCGAAGGAACACTGAAGCTTTCTTT.

Ten or more counts support this clonotype. The rearrangement joins TRBV18 to TRBJ1-1; TRBD1 aligns across 8 bases. Per the germline V gene, CDR1 is KGHSH and CDR2 is LQKENI. Germline trimming cut 0 bases from V and 0 bases from J; bases unmatched to any gene: 3. The CDR3 has 16 amino acids. CDR3: CASSPPRDRMNTEAFF. For the CDR3, the DNA is TGTGCCAGCTCACCACCGCGGGACAGGATGAACACTGAAGCTTTCTTT.